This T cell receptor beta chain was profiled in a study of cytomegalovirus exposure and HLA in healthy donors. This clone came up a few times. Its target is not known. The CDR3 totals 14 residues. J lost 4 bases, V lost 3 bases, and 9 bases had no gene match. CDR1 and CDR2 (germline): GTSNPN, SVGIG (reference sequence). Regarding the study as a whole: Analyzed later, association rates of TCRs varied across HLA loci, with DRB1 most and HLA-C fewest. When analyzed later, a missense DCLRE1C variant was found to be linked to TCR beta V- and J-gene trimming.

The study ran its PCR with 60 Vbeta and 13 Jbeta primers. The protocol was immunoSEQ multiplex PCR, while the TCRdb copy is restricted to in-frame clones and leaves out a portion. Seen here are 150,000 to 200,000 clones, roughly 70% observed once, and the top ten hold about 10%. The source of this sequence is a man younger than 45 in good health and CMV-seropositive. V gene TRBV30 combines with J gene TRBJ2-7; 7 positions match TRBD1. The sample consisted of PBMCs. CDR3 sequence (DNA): TGTGCCTGGAGGCTGACAGGGTCCTTTTACGAGCAGTACTTC. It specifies CAWRLTGSFYEQYF.